This T cell receptor (beta chain) was captured by sequencing in a study of radiation and T cells in renal cell carcinoma. Background on the study: Nephrectomy followed 15 Gy stereotactic body radiation by 4 weeks.

Per germline, CDR1 LNHDA and CDR2 SQIVND (reference sequence). The CDR3 length is 11 residues. Trimming left V 4 bases short and J 8 bases short, with 8 bases between. Time point in this sample: baseline pretreatment blood. Treatment specified: 15 Gy SBRT to primary tumor, nephrectomy 4 weeks later. Radiation-treated patients gave blood at baseline, week 2 and week 4. This renal cell carcinoma was of the clear cell type. As concerns this clone: Antigen: not known.

Only in-frame clones appear in the TCRdb table, and some are missing; sequencing was by immunoSEQ multiplex PCR. The data contain approximately 150,000 clones, about 88% of them seen just once; the ten biggest clones take up 4.1%. Study-wide results and caveats: From baseline, blood top tumor clonotypes peaked at 2 weeks post-radiation.

The clonotype originates from a woman aged 70-85 years with renal cell carcinoma. V and J are TRBV19 and TRBJ1-2; no reliable D call. Sequenced material: blood, taken from a patient whose treatment included radiotherapy and nephrectomy. CDR3 in DNA: TGTGCCAGTAGTAGAGACACCGGCTACACCTTC. This encodes CASSRDTGYTF.